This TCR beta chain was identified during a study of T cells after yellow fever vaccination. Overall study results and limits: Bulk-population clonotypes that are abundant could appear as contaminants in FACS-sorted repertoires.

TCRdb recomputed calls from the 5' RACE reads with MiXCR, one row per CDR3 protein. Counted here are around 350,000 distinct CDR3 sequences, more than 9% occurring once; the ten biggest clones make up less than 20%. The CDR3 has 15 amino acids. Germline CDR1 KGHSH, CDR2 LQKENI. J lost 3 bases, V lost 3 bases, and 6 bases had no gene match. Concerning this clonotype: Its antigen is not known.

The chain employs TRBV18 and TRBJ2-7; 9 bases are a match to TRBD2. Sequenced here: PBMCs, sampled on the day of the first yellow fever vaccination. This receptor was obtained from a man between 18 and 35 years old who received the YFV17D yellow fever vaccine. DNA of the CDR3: TGTGCCAGCTCACCGCGGGAGGGGACCTTCTACGAGCAGTACTTC. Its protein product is CASSPREGTFYEQYF.